These T cell receptor beta chains were read from a single sample in a study of T-cell reconstitution after alpha-beta-depleted transplantation in children. MiXCR was run by TCRdb on the PCR reads, yielding one entry per CDR3 protein. Found here are 200,000 to 250,000 distinct CDR3 sequences, approximately 6.9% of them singletons; the top ten hold 5.5% to 6.5%. Material: PBMCs, obtained before TCRalphabeta/CD19-depleted stem cell transplant. These receptors came from a boy aged 2 to 10 with acute lymphoblastic leukemia, due to receive a stem cell transplant. Both conserved end residues are part of each CDR3. Not every row has a clone size; where given, it reads once, few, many or a size class.

size | V | CDR3
. | TRBV20-1 | CSARGQGGQETQYF
many | TRBV4-3 | CASSQSKNREQYF
few | TRBV7-2 | CASSLGQAFYEQYF
. | TRBV5-1 | CASSAGLAEETQYF
. | TRBV4-3 | CASSQSGPLAGGNEQFF
many | TRBV29-1 | CSVGEVSYEQYF
few | TRBV20-1 | CSASKREYTDTQYF
. | TRBV18 | CASSTEQVSGNTIYF
many | TRBV15 | CATSRETEGQPQHF
many | TRBV5-1 | CASSLERGQPQHF
many | TRBV6-2/TRBV6-3 | CASSYDEKLFF
many | TRBV7-2 | CASSIGLPYYGYTF
. | TRBV7-9 | CASSTSTGGPGELFF
many | TRBV20-1 | CSARGTGKYEQYF
many | TRBV6-2/TRBV6-3 | CASSETGGRHEQFF
many | TRBV29-1 | CSVVQGAIGELFF
few | TRBV7-2 | CASSLVLGQGQETQYF
. | TRBV9 | CASSSGGGRRSEAFF
many | TRBV5-6 | CASSLRARTIYNEQFF
. | TRBV25-1 | CASSDLETQYF
many | TRBV7-9 | CASSYKGQKAFF
many | TRBV20-1 | CSAMWGFTGELFF
many | TRBV7-9 | CASSLAPTTRREGGYTF
many | TRBV29-1 | CSATGTTNEQFF
many | TRBV12-3/TRBV12-4 | CASSSRYGERKGGELFF
many | TRBV4-3 | CASSQGSTVNTEAFF
many | TRBV6-2/TRBV6-3 | CASSEGYILAAQYF
. | TRBV30 | CAWEAGGQPQHF